Following are 19 T cell receptor beta chains from one sample sequenced in a study of shared clonotypes between healthy human individuals. In the naive CD8 group, cells lacked CD45RO and were positively selected for CCR7, so terminally differentiated effector memory CD45RA+ cells were left out. The method was immunoSEQ multiplex PCR; TCRdb's version includes in-frame clones alone and lacks a portion of them. The table has roughly 2,000,000 clones, just under 95% seen once. Sequenced sample: naive CD8+ T cells sorted from blood. These receptors came from a man younger than 35 in good health.

The V call is TRBV11-2, the J call TRBJ2-7, with 8 bases that match TRBD1. This CDR3 region has 15 residues. J gave up 0 bases and V 7 bases, and 8 bases lay outside the gene matches. CDR1 and CDR2 from the germline V gene are SGHAT and FQNNGV. The CDR3 is CASNWAGQGSYEQYF. The CDR3, as DNA: TGTGCCAGCAACTGGGCAGGACAGGGCTCCTACGAGCAGTACTTC.

The rearrangement joins TRBV14 to TRBJ2-7; no definite D call. Trimming took 0 bases from V and 5 from J, leaving 5 bases between them. The germline gives CDR1 SGHDN, CDR2 FVKESK. The CDR3 has 12 residues. The CDR3 DNA is TGTGCCAGCAGCCAAGATGGGCACGAGCAGTACTTC. It yields the protein CASSQDGHEQYF.

V is TRBV19 and J is TRBJ2-7; 7 bases match TRBD2. The CDR3 is 14 amino acids. The V gene's germline CDR1 is LNHDA and CDR2 SQIVND (reference sequence). J lost 3 bases, V lost 6 bases, and 8 bases had no gene match. CDR3 nucleotide sequence: TGTGCCAGTAGCCCGCACGGGGGGAACTACGAGCAGTACTTC. Protein: CASSPHGGNYEQYF.

The CDR3 loop reads CSVEAPGAGGPHEQFF. The CDR3 DNA is TGCAGCGTTGAAGCCCCTGGGGCGGGAGGGCCTCATGAGCAGTTCTTC. The rearrangement joins TRBV29-1 to TRBJ2-1; 9 bases are shared with TRBD2. Germline assignment: CDR1 SQVTM and CDR2 ANQGSEA. The ends lost 1 base at V and 8 bases at J; junction bases unmatched: 12. The CDR3 sequence is 16 residues long.

V usage is TRBV4-1 and J usage is TRBJ2-7, with no clear D. Germline V gene lookup returns CDR1 MGHRA and CDR2 YSYEKL. The V gene lost 0 bases and the J gene lost 9 bases, with 9 bases spanning the gap. The CDR3 has 12 amino acids. In nucleotides, the CDR3 is TGCGCCAGCAGCCAAGATCTGAAGGGGCAGTACTTC. It is translated as CASSQDLKGQYF.

The chain has TRBV4-2 and TRBJ2-1; D perhaps matches TRBD2 (5 bases). Between the trimmed V and J ends, which lost 6 bases and 6 bases, there was a span of 9 bases. Germline V gene lookup returns CDR1 LGHNA and CDR2 YNFKEQ. The CDR3 is 12 amino acids. The CDR3 sequence: CASRDFSNEQFF. The CDR3 DNA reads as TGTGCCAGCAGGGACTTCTCCAATGAGCAGTTCTTC.

This clone was detected only once. The sample contains more than one DNA sequence encoding this CDR3. The DNA of the CDR3 is TGTGCCAGCAGCCAAGATGGAGGGGGCAGTGATACGCAGTATTTT. Protein sequence: CASSQDGGGSDTQYF. The V and J genes are TRBV4-2 and TRBJ2-3, with D perhaps TRBD1 (7 bases). This CDR3 spans 15 amino acids. Germline lookup yields CDR1 LGHNA and CDR2 YNFKEQ. Trimming took 0 bases from V and 6 from J, leaving 13 bases between them.

J is TRBJ2-2 and V is TRBV9; D gene unclear. CDR1 is SGDLS and CDR2 is YYNGEE in the germline V gene. The CDR3 length is 11 residues. Trimming shortened V by 4 bases and J by 7 bases, and 5 bases separated the two germline ends. CDR3 protein: CASSTRGELFF. CDR3 coding DNA: TGTGCCAGCAGCACACGCGGGGAGCTGTTTTTT.

The gene calls are TRBV29-1 and TRBJ1-1, with D possibly TRBD1 on 6 matching bases. V lost 5 bases, J lost 8 bases, and 15 bases lay in between. The V gene's germline CDR1 is SQVTM and CDR2 ANQGSEA. There are 12 residues in the CDR3. The chain's CDR3 is CSVPLDSPEAFF. The CDR3 DNA reads as TGCAGCGTTCCCTTGGACAGCCCCGAAGCTTTCTTT.

Here the CDR3 reads CASSPSGQGPSSYNEQFF. CDR3 in DNA: TGCGCCAGCAGCCCCTCGGGTCAGGGGCCAAGCTCCTACAATGAGCAGTTCTTC. This chain links TRBV5-1 with TRBJ2-1; D is perhaps TRBD1 (6 bases). Between the trimmed V and J ends, which lost 4 bases and 0 bases, there was a span of 20 bases. The CDR3 has 18 residues. Per germline, CDR1 SGHRS and CDR2 YFSETQ.

V and J are TRBV2 and TRBJ2-3; D not certain. Trimming stripped 3 bases from V and 2 bases from J, with 9 bases between. In germline, CDR1 is SNHLY, CDR2 FYNNEI. The CDR3 contains 14 residues. CDR3 residues: CASSDALDTDTQYF. CDR3 sequence (DNA): TGTGCCAGCAGTGACGCACTGGACACAGATACGCAGTATTTT.

Here the CDR3 DNA reads TGTGCCAGCAGCCCCGTCCCCCAGGGCCAGCCCCAGCATTTT. It encodes CASSPVPQGQPQHF. This chain joins TRBV27 and TRBJ1-5; D may be TRBD1 (5 bases). The V gene's germline CDR1 is MNHEY and CDR2 SMNVEV (reference sequence). The CDR3 loop spans 14 amino acids. Trimming removed 6 bases from V and 7 bases from J, with 16 bases in between.

The chain carries TRBV7-9 and TRBJ2-7; 9 nucleotides line up with TRBD1. This CDR3 has 14 amino acids. Trimming cost V 5 bases and J 5 bases; bases outside gene matches: 7. Germline V gene sequence: CDR1 SEHNR, CDR2 FQNEAQ (reference sequence). The CDR3 spells CASSPRTGEDEQYF. CDR3 bases: TGTGCCAGCAGCCCTCGGACAGGGGAGGACGAGCAGTACTTC.

The gene calls are TRBV4-1 and TRBJ1-5; 7 bases fit TRBD1. The CDR3 contains 15 residues. CDR1 MGHRA and CDR2 YSYEKL come from the germline V gene. J was trimmed by 7 bases and V by 1 base; bases with no gene match: 7. CDR3 sequence: CASSQGRQGEQPQHF. In DNA form, the CDR3 reads TGCGCCAGCAGCCAAGGGAGGCAGGGGGAACAGCCCCAGCATTTT.

The V and J genes are TRBV19 and TRBJ1-1; D not resolved. V was shortened by 1 base and J by 4 bases, with 10 bases between the two germline ends. Germline V lookup: CDR1 LNHDA, CDR2 SQIVND (reference sequence). The CDR3 loop spans 14 amino acids. The CDR3 DNA reads as TGTGCCAGTAGTATAGGCGGGGAGGCCACTGAAGCTTTCTTT. Translated: CASSIGGEATEAFF.

V usage is TRBV5-6 and J usage is TRBJ2-7, with D uncertain. This CDR3 is built from 15 residues. The germline CDR1 and CDR2 sequences are SGHDT and YYEEEE. Trimming cost V 0 bases and J 5 bases, with 15 bases left between them. CDR3 loop: CASSLASAARHEQYF. The CDR3 nucleotides read TGTGCCAGCAGCTTGGCTTCTGCCGCCCGCCACGAGCAGTACTTC.

This rearrangement joins TRBV29-1 to TRBJ2-7; TRBD1 might be the D (7 bases). The germline V and J ends were trimmed by 6 bases and 3 bases, with 12 bases remaining between them. Germline V gene lookup returns CDR1 SQVTM and CDR2 ANQGSEA. The CDR3 loop spans 12 amino acids. The CDR3 is CSVGGQYYEQYF. In nucleotides, the CDR3 is TGCAGCGTCGGGGGACAGTACTACGAGCAGTACTTC.

The CDR3 DNA follows: TGCGCCAGCAGCCAAGATCCTACTACCCAAGAGACCCAGTACTTC. Its protein is CASSQDPTTQETQYF. The rearrangement links TRBV4-1 to TRBJ2-5; D uncertain. Germline V gene sequence: CDR1 MGHRA, CDR2 YSYEKL. This CDR3 has 15 amino acids. V was cut by 0 bases and J by 1 base, with 9 bases left in between.

CDR3 region: CASGLPGAYSNQPQHF. DNA of the CDR3: TGTGCCAGCGGACTCCCGGGAGCCTATAGCAATCAGCCCCAGCATTTT. V usage is TRBV28 and J usage is TRBJ1-5; D ambiguous. Germline V gene data show CDR1 as MDHEN and CDR2 as SYDVKM. V shed 8 bases and J shed 0 bases, with 17 bases lying between them. The CDR3 covers 16 residues.